This TCR beta chain came from a study of T cells after yellow fever vaccination. This clonotype was observed a handful of times. The CDR3 sequence is 17 residues long. Germline CDR1 DFQATT, CDR2 SNEGSKA (reference sequence). V lost 1 base and J lost 4; bases outside the gene matches: 9. From the 5' RACE reads, TCRdb called clonotypes with MiXCR, one entry per CDR3 protein. The sample yields more than 350,000 distinct CDR3 sequences, approximately 10% seen once. This receptor was identified in a man between 18 and 29 years old who received the YFV17D yellow fever vaccine. Here the sequenced sample was PBMCs, taken on the day of the first yellow fever vaccination. The V and J genes are TRBV20-1 and TRBJ2-3; 12 positions match TRBD1. CDR3 DNA sequence: TGCAGTGCTAGAGGAGGGGGGGGACAGGGGGCTGCAGATACGCAGTATTTT. It codes for CSARGGGGQGAADTQYF.